These 28 T cell receptor beta chains share one sample of origin, sequenced in a study of blood T cell repertoires in COVID-19. Some clones are missing from TCRdb's copy, which holds only in-frame ones; the method was immunoSEQ multiplex PCR. The sample carries around 72,000 clones, roughly four fifths recorded once. The specimen was peripheral blood. Receptors were obtained from a woman aged 60-70 years with acute or convalescent COVID-19.

CDR3 sequence reads: CASSLAGSNYGYTF. DNA of the CDR3: TGCGCCAGCAGCTTGGCCGGGTCTAACTATGGCTACACCTTC. V usage is TRBV5-1 and J usage is TRBJ1-2; D call uncertain. CDR1 and CDR2 from the germline V gene are SGHRS and YFSETQ. This CDR3 is 14 amino acids long. V was trimmed by 0 bases and J by 0 bases, leaving 6 bases between them. Drawing the rest from reference TRBV5-1 and TRBJ1-2, the complete variable domain is KAGVTQTPRYLIKTRGQQVTLSCSPISGHRSVSWYQQTPGQGLQFLFEYFSETQRNKGNFPGRFSGRQFSNSRSEMNVSTLELGDSALYLCASSLAGSNYGYTFGSGTRLTVV.

This clone was found a few times. This rearrangement joins TRBV2 to TRBJ1-5; no firm D call. The CDR3 sequence is 13 residues long. V lost 7 bases and J lost 0, with 7 bases in between. Germline V CDR1 and CDR2: SNHLY, FYNNEI. The CDR3 spells CASTDGSNQPQHF. CDR3 DNA: TGTGCCAGCACTGACGGTAGCAATCAGCCCCAGCATTTT.

V and J are TRBV5-5 and TRBJ2-3; D uncertain. Germline CDR1 and CDR2: SGHKS and YYEKEE (reference sequence). Trimming took 2 bases from V and 6 from J, leaving 10 bases between them. This CDR3 contains 13 residues. In DNA form, the CDR3 reads TGTGCCAGCAGCTTAGACGCCGGGGATACGCAGTATTTT. Its translation is CASSLDAGDTQYF.

This CDR3 is CASSHRDRGTYEQYF. CDR3 coding DNA: TGTGCCAGCAGCCACCGGGACAGGGGAACCTACGAGCAGTACTTC. This chain connects TRBV3-1 (or the pseudogene TRBV3-2) to TRBJ2-7, with 10 bases lining up with TRBD1. V was pared by 3 bases and J by 2 bases, with 4 bases of the junction left unmatched. From germline, CDR1 is LGHDT and CDR2 YNNKEL (reference sequence). The CDR3 is made up of 15 amino acids.

This chain connects TRBV7-2 to TRBJ1-6, with 11 bases identical to TRBD1. Germline V gene lookup returns CDR1 SGHTA and CDR2 FQGNSA. The V gene end was trimmed by 2 bases and the J gene end by 10 bases; junction bases not matched to a gene: 10. CDR3 size: 17 residues. This chain's CDR3 is CASSLNLIGTGGSPLHF. The CDR3 DNA is TGTGCCAGCAGCTTAAATCTGATTGGGACAGGGGGGTCACCCCTCCACTTT.

The V and J genes are TRBV5-1 and TRBJ2-5; D is uncertain. Germline CDR1 is SGHRS and CDR2 is YFSETQ. V was pared by 0 bases and J by 1 base, with 13 bases between. This CDR3 has 16 amino acids. CDR3 region: CASSLDPGSIQETQYF. The CDR3 bases are TGCGCCAGCAGCTTGGATCCGGGTAGCATCCAAGAGACCCAGTACTTC.

The V and J genes are TRBV19 and TRBJ1-2, with a tentative D call TRBD1 (6 bases). The CDR3 is 15 residues long. The germline V gene encodes CDR1 LNHDA and CDR2 SQIVND (reference sequence). Trimming pared 7 bases from V and 4 bases from J, leaving 19 bases between. Here the CDR3 DNA reads TGTGCCAGTACCAACACCCCGGGACATACCTATGGCTACACCTTC. It yields the protein CASTNTPGHTYGYTF.

The chain uses TRBV3-1 (or the pseudogene TRBV3-2) and TRBJ1-2; TRBD1 matches 9 bases. The CDR3 has 17 residues. V lost 2 bases, J lost 2 bases, and 9 bases stayed unmatched. CDR1 and CDR2 (germline): LGHDT, YNNKEL (reference sequence). Here the CDR3 reads CASSQWAGDRGNYGYTF. CDR3 coding DNA: TGTGCCAGCAGCCAATGGGCCGGAGACAGGGGGAACTATGGCTACACCTTC.

V usage is TRBV7-9 and J usage is TRBJ1-1, with TRBD1 identical over 7 bases. Losses at the gene ends were 2 bases for V and 11 bases for J; bases not matched to a gene: 2. Germline CDR1 is SEHNR and CDR2 is FQNEAQ (reference sequence). The CDR3 covers 11 residues. Here the CDR3 reads CASSLRGHAFF. Written as DNA, the CDR3 is TGTGCCAGCAGCTTAAGGGGGCACGCTTTCTTT.

The V gene is TRBV9, the J gene TRBJ2-5; D not certain. CDR3 size: 13 residues. V dropped 0 bases and J dropped 3 bases, with 6 bases sitting between them. From germline, CDR1 is SGDLS and CDR2 YYNGEE. Written as DNA, the CDR3 is TGTGCCAGCAGCGTAGTTGAGAAAGAGACCCAGTACTTC. Protein product: CASSVVEKETQYF.

A single count supports this clone. The CDR3 loop is CASSPGDYGYTF. CDR3 sequence (DNA): TGTGCCAGCAGCCCAGGGGATTATGGCTACACCTTC. This sequence joins TRBV7-9 and TRBJ1-2; D perhaps matches TRBD1 (6 bases). The CDR3 is 12 residues long. Germline V gives CDR1 SEHNR, CDR2 FQNEAQ (reference sequence). The V end was cut by 5 bases, the J end by 5 bases, with 9 bases between.

The chain's CDR3 is CASSPIPPNRDRVIAAGYTF. CDR3 sequence (DNA): TGTGCCAGCTCACCGATCCCACCAAACCGGGACAGGGTAATAGCCGCTGGCTACACCTTC. The chain recombines TRBV18 with TRBJ1-2, with 9 bases matching TRBD1. CDR1 is KGHSH, CDR2 LQKENI, per germline. Trimming removed 3 bases from V and 7 bases from J; junction bases left unmatched: 24. The CDR3 length is 20 residues.

The rearrangement joins TRBV6-5 to TRBJ2-4; D possibly corresponds to TRBD1 (5 bases). V was shortened by 6 bases and J by 3 bases, with 15 bases between the two germline ends. The CDR3 covers 15 residues. Germline-derived CDR1 and CDR2 are MNHEY and SVGAGI. DNA for the CDR3: TGTGCCAGCAGCCGTGGGGTCCAGGGCAAAAACATTCAGTACTTC. It yields the protein CASSRGVQGKNIQYF.

The chain combines TRBV5-1 with TRBJ1-1, with D possibly matching TRBD1 (6 bases). Trimming left V 6 bases short and J 4 bases short, with 22 bases between. Germline V gives CDR1 SGHRS, CDR2 YFSETQ. This CDR3 contains 16 residues. CDR3 residues: CASTQTGRGRSTEAFF. The CDR3 DNA follows: TGCGCCAGCACCCAAACGGGCAGGGGAAGGAGCACTGAAGCTTTCTTT.

Remarks on this clone: The same CDR3 arises from other DNA sequences in this sample as well. The CDR3 protein is CASSVAGQGTDTQYF. The DNA of the CDR3 is TGTGCCAGCAGCGTAGCGGGACAGGGCACAGATACGCAGTATTTT. V is TRBV9 and J is TRBJ2-3, with 8 positions matching TRBD1. CDR1 is SGDLS and CDR2 is YYNGEE in the germline V gene. The CDR3 covers 15 residues. Losses at the gene ends were 0 bases for V and 1 base for J; bases not matched to a gene: 1.

This clone was found once. This CDR3 is CSVARGPYEQYF. CDR3 nucleotides: TGCAGCGTTGCGCGGGGGCCCTACGAGCAGTACTTC. The rearrangement uses TRBV29-1 and TRBJ2-7; D is possibly TRBD2 (7 bases). Germline V gene lookup returns CDR1 SQVTM and CDR2 ANQGSEA. The length of the CDR3 is 12 residues. V lost 4 bases, J lost 2 bases, and 9 bases lay in between.

This clone appeared once. V gene TRBV2 combines with J gene TRBJ2-2; the match to TRBD1 covers 7 bases. The CDR3 contains 15 residues. V lost 4 bases and J lost 5; bases outside the gene matches: 7. CDR1 is SNHLY, CDR2 FYNNEI, per germline. CDR3 loop: CASSGGGWGTGELFF. The DNA of the CDR3 is TGTGCCAGCAGTGGAGGGGGCTGGGGGACCGGGGAGCTGTTTTTT.

The V gene is TRBV5-1, the J gene TRBJ2-1; D is unresolved. Germline CDR1 reads SGHRS; CDR2 reads YFSETQ. The V gene lost 4 bases and the J gene lost 7 bases, with 12 bases spanning the gap. The CDR3 spans 13 residues. The CDR3 DNA is TGCGCCAGCAGCCACGAGGTTAGGAATGAGCAGTTCTTC. Its translation is CASSHEVRNEQFF.

The chain carries TRBV7-3 and TRBJ2-7; D remains unclear. Germline CDR1 and CDR2: SGHTA and FQGTGA. This CDR3 is built from 15 residues. Trimming removed 1 base from V and 1 base from J, with 11 bases in between. The CDR3 protein is CASSLSAAGSYEQYF. In nucleotides, the CDR3 is TGTGCCAGCAGCTTAAGCGCGGCTGGGTCCTACGAGCAGTACTTC.

This clone was seen a handful of times. The chain has TRBV18 and TRBJ1-1; 9 positions match TRBD1. V gave up 3 bases and J gave up 4 bases; unmatched junction bases: 3. CDR1 is KGHSH, CDR2 LQKENI, per germline. This CDR3 spans 14 amino acids. CDR3 region: CASSPTGGVTEAFF. The CDR3 DNA reads as TGTGCCAGCTCACCCACAGGGGGCGTCACTGAAGCTTTCTTT.

This chain links TRBV5-4 with TRBJ2-7; 9 bases agree with TRBD1. With 0 bases clipped from V and 3 bases from J, the junction kept 1 base outside the gene matches. CDR1 is SGHNT and CDR2 is YYREEE in the germline V gene (reference sequence). This CDR3 is 14 amino acids long. The DNA of the CDR3 is TGTGCCAGCAGCTTGGGACAGGGGGACTACGAGCAGTACTTC. It is translated as CASSLGQGDYEQYF. The variable domain in full, with the rest retrieved from reference TRBV5-4 and TRBJ2-7, is ETGVTQSPTHLIKTRGQQVTLRCSSQSGHNTVSWYQQALGQGPQFIFQYYREEENGRGNFPPRFSGLQFPNYSSELNVNALELDDSALYLCASSLGQGDYEQYFGPGTRLTVT.

This sequence joins TRBV6-5 and TRBJ1-5; D is unclear. Trimming removed 6 bases from V and 0 bases from J, with 12 bases in between. The germline gives CDR1 MNHEY, CDR2 SVGAGI. The CDR3 runs to 15 residues. The CDR3, as DNA: TGTGCCAGCAGCCCCCTGGCTTATAGCAATCAGCCCCAGCATTTT. Amino acids: CASSPLAYSNQPQHF.

The rearrangement links TRBV6-5 to TRBJ2-2; no definite D call. The CDR3 is made up of 15 amino acids. V lost 6 bases, J lost 3 bases, and 14 bases lay in between. The V gene's germline CDR1 is MNHEY and CDR2 SVGAGI. In DNA form, the CDR3 reads TGTGCCAGCAGGTCAGGCCTCCCGGACACCGGGGAGCTGTTTTTT. Encoded protein: CASRSGLPDTGELFF.

The gene calls are TRBV3-1 (or the pseudogene TRBV3-2) and TRBJ1-6; 7 nucleotides align to TRBD1. The V segment lost 0 bases and the J segment 11 bases; nucleotides outside the gene matches: 10. This CDR3 is 16 amino acids long. CDR1 and CDR2 (germline): LGHDT, YNNKEL (reference sequence). This CDR3 is CASSQEVPQGRPPLHF. The CDR3 region has the DNA TGTGCCAGCAGCCAAGAGGTCCCACAGGGGAGACCACCCCTCCACTTT.

The chain recombines TRBV27 with TRBJ2-7; TRBD1 agrees at 9 bases. Trimming at V came to 7 bases and at J to 6 bases, leaving 10 bases not matched to a gene. This CDR3 region has 14 residues. Germline CDR1 reads MNHEY; CDR2 reads SMNVEV (reference sequence). CDR3 nucleotides: TGTGCCAGCAAATACGGGGGACAGGGTGTCGAGCAGTACTTC. Its translation: CASKYGGQGVEQYF.

The chain uses TRBV24-1 and TRBJ2-5; tentatively, D is TRBD1 (5 bases). The CDR3 length is 15 residues. Germline CDR1 KGHDR, CDR2 SFDVKD. Trimming pared 4 bases from V and 1 base from J, leaving 12 bases between. The CDR3 loop is CATSDADSSQETQYF. In DNA, the CDR3 is TGTGCCACCAGTGACGCTGACAGCAGCCAAGAGACCCAGTACTTC.

The V call is TRBV6-5, the J call TRBJ2-2, with 7 bases aligning to TRBD1. CDR3 length: 14 residues. CDR1 MNHEY and CDR2 SVGAGI come from the germline V gene. Trimming removed 2 bases from V and 3 bases from J; junction bases left unmatched: 0. CDR3 sequence: CASSYDRDTGELFF. The CDR3 bases are TGTGCCAGCAGTTACGACAGGGACACCGGGGAGCTGTTTTTT.

The V gene is TRBV5-1, the J gene TRBJ1-1; 8 nucleotides agree with TRBD1. Losses at the gene ends were 4 bases for V and 5 bases for J; bases not matched to a gene: 4. Germline loops: CDR1 SGHRS, CDR2 YFSETQ. The CDR3 totals 13 residues. This chain's CDR3 is CASSRQGRTEAFF. CDR3 coding DNA: TGCGCCAGCAGCCGACAGGGGCGGACTGAAGCTTTCTTT. Filled out from reference TRBV5-1 and TRBJ1-1, the complete variable domain reads KAGVTQTPRYLIKTRGQQVTLSCSPISGHRSVSWYQQTPGQGLQFLFEYFSETQRNKGNFPGRFSGRQFSNSRSEMNVSTLELGDSALYLCASSRQGRTEAFFGQGTRLTVV.